This TCR beta chain was documented in a study of T cell responses to AZD1222 COVID-19 vaccine. Regarding the study as a whole: Repertoires were obtained only post-peak T cell response.

The method was immunoSEQ multiplex PCR; TCRdb's version includes in-frame clones alone and lacks a portion of them. The sample has roughly 100,000 clones, roughly 88% seen once. Concerning this clone itself: The antigen remains undetermined.

This CDR3 is built from 14 residues. V lost 6 bases, J lost 2 bases, and 13 bases lay in between. Looked up from germline, CDR1 is KGHSH and CDR2 is LQKENI. The source of this sequence is an adult in good health. The sample was peripheral blood, taken on day 0 of AZD1222 vaccination. The rearrangement uses TRBV18 and TRBJ1-1, with D perhaps TRBD1 (5 bases). CDR3 sequence reads: CASSLGGGNTEAFF. In DNA, the CDR3 is TGTGCCAGCTCGCTTGGGGGAGGAAACACTGAAGCTTTCTTT. Using reference TRBV18 and TRBJ1-1 for the parts outside the CDR3, the full variable domain is NAGVMQNPRHLVRRRGQEARLRCSPMKGHSHVYWYRQLPEEGLKFMVYLQKENIIDESGMPKERFSAEFPKEGPSILRIQQVVRGDSAAYFCASSLGGGNTEAFFGQGTRLTVV.